Listed below are T cell receptor beta chains from one sample, sequenced in a study of regulatory T cells in long-lasting Graves disease. TCRdb processed the multiplex PCR reads anew with MiXCR; each CDR3 protein has one entry. The sample records 400,000 to 500,000 distinct CDR3 sequences, approximately 22% being singletons. The specimen was peripheral blood mononuclear cells (PBMCs), collected when the disease was refractory, from a patient treated with antithyroid drugs. These TCRs come from a female donor with Graves disease. Both conserved end residues are part of each CDR3.

v_call: TRBV5-6; j_call: TRBJ1-2; cdr3_aa: CASSYGQPNYGYTF
v_call: TRBV20-1; j_call: TRBJ1-1; cdr3_aa: CSARAGFEAFF
v_call: TRBV20-1; j_call: TRBJ2-7; cdr3_aa: CSASAGTGIYEQYF
v_call: TRBV28; j_call: TRBJ2-7; cdr3_aa: CASHPGSTYEQYF
v_call: TRBV30; j_call: TRBJ1-5; cdr3_aa: CAWSGRVLSNQPQHF
v_call: TRBV11-2; j_call: TRBJ1-1; cdr3_aa: CASSLAGQIMNTEAFF
v_call: TRBV28; j_call: TRBJ1-2; cdr3_aa: CASITYTGGLNYGYTF
v_call: TRBV7-2; j_call: TRBJ2-1; cdr3_aa: CASSSDYRSYNEQFF
v_call: TRBV25-1; j_call: TRBJ2-5; cdr3_aa: CASSEGQRSETQYF
v_call: TRBV7-9; j_call: TRBJ1-2; cdr3_aa: CASSAGRFYGYTF
v_call: TRBV12-3/TRBV12-4; j_call: TRBJ1-4; cdr3_aa: CASSPSGGFEQLFF
v_call: TRBV7-9; j_call: TRBJ2-5; cdr3_aa: CASSRWPGVETQYF
v_call: TRBV27; j_call: TRBJ1-5; cdr3_aa: CASSRIQGFGNQPQHF
v_call: TRBV9; j_call: TRBJ2-7; cdr3_aa: CASSVGAQASSYEQYF
v_call: TRBV19; j_call: TRBJ1-2; cdr3_aa: CASSMSGVRDGYTF
v_call: TRBV29-1; j_call: TRBJ1-1; cdr3_aa: CSVEDRVNTEAFF
v_call: TRBV19; j_call: TRBJ2-7; cdr3_aa: CATQRHGAYEQYF
v_call: TRBV5-1; j_call: TRBJ2-1; cdr3_aa: CASSQQGWDEQFF
v_call: TRBV7-2; j_call: TRBJ1-2; cdr3_aa: CASSLGNTGEGYTF
v_call: TRBV7-9; j_call: TRBJ1-4; cdr3_aa: CASSLWGARQLFF
v_call: TRBV5-1; j_call: TRBJ2-5; cdr3_aa: CASSLAGGTPTRPRETQYF
v_call: TRBV7-2; j_call: TRBJ2-1; cdr3_aa: CASSSGTGGENEQFF
v_call: TRBV5-1; j_call: TRBJ1-4; cdr3_aa: CASSDDRGTNEKLFF
v_call: TRBV28; j_call: TRBJ1-5; cdr3_aa: CASSLRGGESNQPQHF
v_call: TRBV11-2; j_call: TRBJ2-7; cdr3_aa: CASSLAQDTTYSYEQYF
v_call: TRBV12-3/TRBV12-4; j_call: TRBJ2-6; cdr3_aa: CASSPPGFGANVLTF
v_call: TRBV6-1; j_call: TRBJ1-3; cdr3_aa: CASTGADIQGNTIYF
v_call: TRBV6-1; j_call: TRBJ2-7; cdr3_aa: CASSLSGGLTYEQYF
v_call: TRBV5-6; j_call: TRBJ1-5; cdr3_aa: CASSPGGGTDWRNQPQHF
v_call: TRBV2; j_call: TRBJ1-3; cdr3_aa: CASSQNAILNSGNTIYF
v_call: TRBV28; j_call: TRBJ1-5; cdr3_aa: CASDYSGGGNQPQHF
v_call: TRBV5-1; j_call: TRBJ1-1; cdr3_aa: CASSRTSTEAFF
v_call: TRBV28; j_call: TRBJ2-7; cdr3_aa: CASSMAGGDYEQYF
v_call: TRBV5-5; j_call: TRBJ2-1; cdr3_aa: CASSLPSDHEQFF
v_call: TRBV29-1; j_call: TRBJ1-2; cdr3_aa: CSVDRGGAGYTF
v_call: TRBV12-3/TRBV12-4; j_call: TRBJ2-7; cdr3_aa: CASSFQHEQYF
v_call: TRBV29-1; j_call: TRBJ2-5; cdr3_aa: CSVEMTRGPLETQYF
v_call: TRBV7-9; j_call: TRBJ1-2; cdr3_aa: CASSRGQGAGGYTF
v_call: TRBV13; j_call: TRBJ1-1; cdr3_aa: CASQGERDRELTEAFF
v_call: TRBV25-1; j_call: TRBJ2-2; cdr3_aa: CASSESGKGAFGELFF